The rows below give T cell receptor beta chains drawn from one sample of a study of blood T cell repertoires in COVID-19. The protocol was immunoSEQ multiplex PCR, while the TCRdb copy is restricted to in-frame clones and leaves out a portion. Of about 42,000 clones listed, 75% to 80% are singletons. Material for sequencing was peripheral blood. The receptors here all came from a woman aged 70-85 years with acute or convalescent COVID-19. Both conserved end residues are trimmed from each CDR3. D genes are given only for firm matches.

v_call	j_call	d_call	cdr3_aa
TRBV18	TRBJ1-3	NA	ASSPVGYGNTIY
TRBV27	TRBJ1-2	NA	ASSLSVQDIYGYT
TRBV7-2	TRBJ1-1	NA	ASSLWAMNTEAF
TRBV19	TRBJ1-5	NA	ASSIQDYSNQPQH
TRBV5-1	TRBJ2-7	TRBD2	ASSATSGTYEQY
TRBV4-2	TRBJ1-1	NA	ASSQLLGTGNTEAF
TRBV12-3/TRBV12-4	TRBJ1-2	NA	ASRRQSYGYT
TRBV7-9	TRBJ1-3	NA	ASSLAEASTIY
TRBV7-8	TRBJ2-3	TRBD2	ASSRRLALTDTQY
TRBV7-3	TRBJ1-6	TRBD1	ASSSTGASSPLH
TRBV7-2	TRBJ2-1	NA	ASSLTSRYEQF
TRBV4-2	TRBJ2-1	NA	ASSQGALGGNAYNEQF
TRBV7-2	TRBJ2-7	TRBD2	ASSPVGGGYEQY
TRBV7-6	TRBJ1-6	TRBD1	ASSLLGQGYSPLH
TRBV7-8	TRBJ1-3	NA	ASSRDAGDGNTIY
TRBV5-4	TRBJ2-6	NA	ASSFSGSANSGANVLT
TRBV28	TRBJ2-3	NA	AASGGSTDTQY
TRBV27	TRBJ2-1	TRBD2	ASNRAGDLYNEQF
TRBV10-3	TRBJ1-2	NA	AISEGQGGNYGYT
TRBV7-3	TRBJ1-1	NA	ASSFSGESEAF
TRBV29-1	TRBJ1-4	NA	SVEDPGTPNEKLF
TRBV25-1	TRBJ1-1	NA	ASSETWGETEAF
TRBV3-1/TRBV3-2	TRBJ2-1	TRBD1	ASSQDWAGGYNEQF
TRBV27	TRBJ1-1	TRBD1	ASSLRQGRGMNTEAF
TRBV28	TRBJ1-1	NA	ASSSSGGEDTEAF
TRBV28	TRBJ2-3	NA	ASSLGAHRTDTQY
TRBV7-2	TRBJ1-2	NA	ASSPTQGNRGYT
TRBV28	TRBJ1-6	NA	ASSAAAGRQNSPLH
TRBV6-5	TRBJ1-1	NA	ASSYSTPGWTEAF
TRBV27	TRBJ2-7	NA	ASSLSRGFYEQY
TRBV5-1	TRBJ1-5	NA	ASRLESGRNQPQH
TRBV11-2	TRBJ2-7	TRBD1	ASSLVTGGTYEQY
TRBV5-1	TRBJ2-6	TRBD1	ASSKDRAGANVLT
TRBV7-8	TRBJ2-2	NA	ASSLVSGELF
TRBV6-2/TRBV6-3	TRBJ2-3	NA	ASSYWGVTDTQY
TRBV19	TRBJ2-4	TRBD1	ASSRGTGTKNIQY
TRBV28	TRBJ1-1	NA	ASSLGTQANTEAF
TRBV5-1	TRBJ1-1	NA	ASSSKDSIEAF
TRBV28	TRBJ2-1	NA	ASSWRTGYNEQF
TRBV28	TRBJ2-1	TRBD1	ASSSGQSSYNEQF
TRBV20-1	TRBJ1-2	NA	SASGGRVDGYT
TRBV30	TRBJ1-2	NA	AWSRRGNYGYT
TRBV7-3	TRBJ1-2	NA	ASSPSGMGGYT
TRBV2	TRBJ1-5	NA	ASSSGGQPQH
TRBV11-2	TRBJ2-3	TRBD2	ASSLDRFSGTHTDTQY
TRBV10-3	TRBJ2-1	NA	AIRPEGGTYNEQF
TRBV3-1/TRBV3-2	TRBJ1-4	NA	ASSQFSNVGVANEKLF
TRBV4-1	TRBJ1-4	TRBD1	ASSQPGQTNEKLF
TRBV4-2	TRBJ2-7	TRBD2	ASSQGELAGSYEQY
TRBV15	TRBJ1-1	NA	ATSRGLRDTEAF
TRBV4-2	TRBJ2-3	NA	ASSQGSGTDTQY
TRBV10-2	TRBJ2-3	TRBD1	ASSVRDSRTDTQY
TRBV2	TRBJ1-2	TRBD1	ASSEIDRGGYT